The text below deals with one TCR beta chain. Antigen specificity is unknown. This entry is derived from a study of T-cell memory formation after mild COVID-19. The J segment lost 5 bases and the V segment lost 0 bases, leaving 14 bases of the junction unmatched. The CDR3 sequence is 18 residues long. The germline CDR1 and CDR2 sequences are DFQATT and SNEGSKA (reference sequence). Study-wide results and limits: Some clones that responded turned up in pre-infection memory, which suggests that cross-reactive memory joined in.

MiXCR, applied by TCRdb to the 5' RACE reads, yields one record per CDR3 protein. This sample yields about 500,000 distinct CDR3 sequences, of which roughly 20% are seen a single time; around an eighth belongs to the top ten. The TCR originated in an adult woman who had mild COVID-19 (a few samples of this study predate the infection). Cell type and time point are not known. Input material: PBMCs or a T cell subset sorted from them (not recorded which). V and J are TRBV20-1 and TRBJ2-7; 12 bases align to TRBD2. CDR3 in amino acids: CSARDLQTSGSLRDEQYF. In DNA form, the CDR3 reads TGCAGTGCTAGAGATCTCCAGACTAGCGGGAGCCTTCGGGACGAGCAGTACTTC.